The 17 T cell receptor beta chains reported below all come from one sample, sequenced in a study of breast tumors, draining lymph nodes, adjacent tissues. One entry per CDR3 protein results from TCRdb running MiXCR on the multiplex PCR reads. The table shows fewer than 200,000 distinct CDR3 sequences, with 33% occurring only once. Breast cancer patients provided tissue from their axillary draining lymph nodes. Sequencing was performed on axillary lymph node tissue. These receptors were obtained from a female donor with breast cancer. Some clones in this sample may be carry-over from other donors' samples.

The J gene is TRBJ2-2, the V gene TRBV25-1; the D gene is possibly TRBD2 (6 bases). CDR3 length: 17 amino acids. Trimming took off 7 bases at V and 3 bases at J, with 21 bases between the two ends. Per germline, CDR1 MGHDK and CDR2 SYGVNS. The CDR3 is CASIKKGGDSDTGELFF. In DNA form, the CDR3 reads TGTGCCAGCATCAAAAAGGGCGGGGACTCAGACACCGGGGAGCTGTTTTTT.

This clonotype was seen repeatedly, ten times or more. The chain combines TRBV3-1 with TRBJ2-7; 8 positions match TRBD1. The CDR3 runs 14 residues. The trim removed 4 bases at V and 3 bases at J, leaving 5 bases unmatched. Germline loops: CDR1 LGHDT, CDR2 YNNKEL (reference sequence). In DNA, the CDR3 is TGTGCCAGCAGCCGCACCGGACAGGGCTACGAGCAGTACTTC. Protein: CASSRTGQGYEQYF.

This clonotype was detected only once. V gene TRBV11-2 combines with J gene TRBJ1-5; perhaps TRBD1 as D (5 bases). Germline CDR1 is SGHAT and CDR2 is FQNNGV. The germline V and J ends were trimmed by 7 bases and 2 bases, with 21 bases remaining between them. The CDR3 totals 17 residues. CDR3 region: CASTIAGRGAGNQPQHF. CDR3 nucleotide sequence: TGTGCCAGCACCATCGCCGGGAGGGGCGCGGGCAATCAGCCCCAGCATTTT.

There are many counts of this clonotype. The CDR3 loop reads CASSLAGQSNEQFF. CDR3 sequence (DNA): TGCGCCAGCAGCTTGGCCGGACAGTCCAATGAGCAGTTCTTC. This chain links TRBV5-1 with TRBJ2-1, with D possibly being TRBD1 (6 bases). Germline CDR1 reads SGHRS; CDR2 reads YFSETQ. Trimming cost V 0 bases and J 6 bases, with 10 bases left between them. The CDR3 runs to 14 residues.

This clonotype turned up a few times. The chain links TRBV18 to TRBJ2-4, with 9 bases that match TRBD1. Germline CDR1 and CDR2: KGHSH and LQKENI. CDR3 size: 16 residues. Trimming cost V 6 bases and J 0 bases; bases outside gene matches: 6. CDR3 loop: CASSGQGSIAKNIQYF. In nucleotides, the CDR3 is TGTGCCAGCTCCGGACAGGGGTCGATAGCCAAAAACATTCAGTACTTC.

The chain employs TRBV5-1 and TRBJ1-6; weak D call: TRBD1 (5 bases). Per germline, CDR1 SGHRS and CDR2 YFSETQ. This CDR3 region has 13 residues. Trimming stripped 1 base from V and 14 bases from J, with 13 bases between. The chain's CDR3 is CASSLLGGMALHF. CDR3 bases: TGCGCCAGCAGCTTGTTGGGGGGTATGGCCCTCCACTTT.

In its sample, this clonotype was seen many times. V and J are TRBV3-1 and TRBJ1-4; D remains unclear. This CDR3 spans 16 amino acids. Trimming took 4 bases from V and 3 from J, leaving 15 bases between them. Germline values: CDR1 LGHDT, CDR2 YNNKEL (reference sequence). CDR3 residues: CASSREIGISNEKLFF. CDR3 bases: TGTGCCAGCAGCCGCGAAATCGGGATCTCTAATGAAAAACTGTTTTTT.

This clonotype appeared a few times. The J gene is TRBJ2-1, the V gene TRBV6-2 or TRBV6-3; 9 nucleotides line up with TRBD2. CDR1 is MNHEY and CDR2 is SVGEGT in the germline V gene. The CDR3 totals 16 residues. V trimming: 7 bases; J trimming: 8 bases; junction bases outside the gene matches: 15. CDR3 region: CASTDQWREGSDEQFF. The DNA for the CDR3 is TGTGCCAGCACCGACCAGTGGCGGGAGGGATCAGATGAGCAGTTCTTC.

This clonotype was detected ten times or more. CDR3 nucleotide sequence: TGTGCCAGCAGGGATGGGACTAGCGGTGAGCAGTTCTTC. This codes for CASRDGTSGEQFF. The J gene is TRBJ2-1, the V gene TRBV6-1; TRBD2 matches 11 bases. CDR1 is MNHNS and CDR2 is SASEGT in the germline V gene. The CDR3 extends over 13 amino acids. V lost 6 bases, J lost 9 bases, and 4 bases stayed unmatched.

The gene calls are TRBV5-1 and TRBJ1-2; no definite D call. Germline assignment: CDR1 SGHRS and CDR2 YFSETQ. The V gene lost 0 bases and the J gene lost 12 bases, with 18 bases spanning the gap. The CDR3 length is 14 residues. CDR3 sequence reads: CASSLEAGRSGNTF. The CDR3 nucleotides are TGCGCCAGCAGCTTGGAGGCAGGCCGGTCTGGAAACACCTTC.

The chain employs TRBV12-3 or TRBV12-4 and TRBJ1-1; no definite D call. V shed 6 bases and J shed 4 bases, with 12 bases lying between them. The CDR3 is made up of 13 amino acids. The CDR3 is CASSSRGFTEAFF. Written as DNA, the CDR3 is TGTGCCAGCAGCTCCCGGGGATTCACTGAAGCTTTCTTT.

Written as DNA, the CDR3 is TGTGCCAGCTCACCGCGACAGGATCGCACTGAAGCTTTCTTT. This codes for CASSPRQDRTEAFF. The V gene is TRBV18, the J gene TRBJ1-1, with a weak D call TRBD1 (6 bases). The CDR3 is made up of 14 amino acids. The V end lost 3 bases, the J end lost 4 bases, and 12 bases lay between the germline ends. Per germline, CDR1 KGHSH and CDR2 LQKENI.

This clonotype was recorded at least ten times. The rearrangement uses TRBV9 and TRBJ2-1; 9 bases align to TRBD2. The J segment lost 3 bases and the V segment lost 6 bases, leaving 10 bases of the junction unmatched. The CDR3 runs to 16 residues. Germline V gene lookup returns CDR1 SGDLS and CDR2 YYNGEE. CDR3 sequence reads: CASTSRLTSGYNEQFF. Written as DNA, the CDR3 is TGTGCCAGCACCTCACGTCTGACTAGCGGCTACAATGAGCAGTTCTTC.

This clonotype has just a few counts. The chain uses TRBV28 and TRBJ2-1; TRBD1 aligns across 7 bases. The CDR3 consists of 14 residues. Germline V CDR1 and CDR2: MDHEN, SYDVKM. V was clipped by 6 bases and J by 3 bases; unmatched bases: 5. The CDR3 DNA reads as TGTGCCAGCAGCCGACAGGGAATCTACAATGAGCAGTTCTTC. Protein product: CASSRQGIYNEQFF.

The CDR3 region is CASSTTGVETQHF. The CDR3 bases are TGTGCCAGCAGCACTACAGGGGTCGAGACCCAGCATTTT. This chain connects TRBV7-9 to TRBJ1-5; 7 nucleotides align to TRBD1. Trimming cost V 5 bases and J 11 bases; bases outside gene matches: 9. Germline CDR1 SEHNR, CDR2 FQNEAQ (reference sequence). This CDR3 has 13 amino acids.

This chain uses TRBV5-4 with TRBJ2-6; TRBD1 matches at 12 bases. V gave up 4 bases and J gave up 3 bases; unmatched junction bases: 5. This CDR3 comprises 17 residues. Germline values: CDR1 SGHNT, CDR2 YYREEE (reference sequence). The CDR3 DNA reads TGTGCCAGCAGCCCCCGGGACAGGGGGCATGGGGCCAACGTCCTGACTTTC. Translation: CASSPRDRGHGANVLTF.

This clonotype showed up just a few times. This chain uses TRBV6-5 with TRBJ1-1, with D possibly matching TRBD1 (6 bases). The CDR3 is 13 residues long. V shed 5 bases and J shed 4 bases, with 11 bases lying between them. Germline loops: CDR1 MNHEY, CDR2 SVGAGI. CDR3 amino acids: CASSPHRVTEAFF. Written as DNA, the CDR3 is TGTGCCAGCAGTCCCCACAGGGTCACTGAAGCTTTCTTT.